Below, 29 T cell receptor beta chains from the same sample are listed, as sequenced in a study of human T cells and chemical hapten exposure. The sample's time point: pre-sensitization, week 0. Treatment specified: therapeutic diphenylcyclopropenone sensitization with weekly scalp DPC. Using its own MiXCR run on the RACE reads, TCRdb lists one record per CDR3 protein. The repertoire holds roughly 260,000 distinct CDR3 sequences, with approximately 8.6% as singletons. The sample in question was whole blood, obtained in connection with sensitization to the hapten diphenylcyclopropenone (DPC). These receptors were obtained from a woman aged 40 to 50 with alopecia areata. Some clones in this sample may be carry-over from other donors' samples.

This clonotype was recorded a few times. The rearrangement joins TRBV11-2 to TRBJ2-5; 8 bases map to TRBD2. Germline CDR1 is SGHAT and CDR2 is FQNNGV. V gave up 1 base and J gave up 1 base; unmatched junction bases: 2. This CDR3 comprises 15 residues. CDR3 nucleotides: TGTGCCAGCAGCTTAGGCGCGGGGGGCCAAGAGACCCAGTACTTC. As protein: CASSLGAGGQETQYF. Complete variable domain (other parts from reference TRBV11-2 and TRBJ2-5): EAGVAQSPRYKIIEKRQSVAFWCNPISGHATLYWYQQILGQGPKLLIQFQNNGVVDDSQLPKDRFSAERLKGVDSTLKIQPAKLEDSAVYLCASSLGAGGQETQYFGPGTRLLVL.

Only a few counts were recorded for this clonotype. The chain couples TRBV7-9 to TRBJ1-1; 7 bases are a match to TRBD1. Per germline, CDR1 SEHNR and CDR2 FQNEAQ (reference sequence). After removal of 4 bases from V and 0 bases from J, the junction contained 5 bases not matched to a gene. This CDR3 contains 15 residues. In DNA form, the CDR3 reads TGTGCCAGCAGCTCGGCCGGGACAGTGAACACTGAAGCTTTCTTT. This encodes CASSSAGTVNTEAFF.

This clonotype was seen a few times. V gene TRBV7-9 combines with J gene TRBJ1-2; no clear D gene. The CDR3 extends over 14 amino acids. CDR1 is SEHNR, CDR2 FQNEAQ, per germline (reference sequence). Trimming shortened V by 9 bases and J by 8 bases, and 22 bases separated the two germline ends. The CDR3 DNA reads as TGTGCCAGTAGCCCCGACTTCGGAGGAATAGGCTACACCTTC. Translating gives CASSPDFGGIGYTF.

V gene TRBV29-1 combines with J gene TRBJ2-3; 10 nucleotides agree with TRBD1. The ends lost 6 bases at V and 3 bases at J; junction bases unmatched: 6. CDR3 length: 14 amino acids. The germline CDR1 and CDR2 sequences are SQVTM and ANQGSEA. The CDR3 is CSVRQGAPTDTQYF. CDR3 coding DNA: TGCAGCGTACGACAGGGGGCGCCAACAGATACGCAGTATTTT.

V gene TRBV5-1 combines with J gene TRBJ2-7, with TRBD2 identical over 10 bases. The germline V gene encodes CDR1 SGHRS and CDR2 YFSETQ. V dropped 3 bases and J dropped 2; count of bases not matched to a gene: 5. CDR3 size: 15 residues. CDR3: CASSYLAGVTYEQYF. CDR3 coding DNA: TGCGCCAGCAGCTACCTAGCGGGGGTCACCTACGAGCAGTACTTC.

This clonotype has only a few counts. The chain combines TRBV28 with TRBJ1-2; 7 bases map to TRBD1. CDR1 is MDHEN, CDR2 SYDVKM, per germline. The CDR3 consists of 15 residues. V lost 5 bases, J lost 5 bases, and 11 bases stayed unmatched. The CDR3 loop reads CASSPSGPQGYGYTF. The CDR3 DNA is TGTGCCAGCAGTCCTTCTGGCCCACAGGGGTATGGCTACACCTTC.

The CDR3 reads CASSPTGTLNTEAFF. The DNA for the CDR3 is TGTGCCAGCAGTCCAACCGGGACGCTGAACACTGAAGCTTTCTTT. This chain joins TRBV12-3 or TRBV12-4 and TRBJ1-1, with D perhaps matching TRBD1 (5 bases). Trimming pared 5 bases from V and 0 bases from J, leaving 13 bases between. This CDR3 contains 15 residues.

The CDR3 nucleotides read TGTGCCAGCAGCTTAGGGCGGGAGGCCCCTCCCGAGCAGTACTTC. Its translation is CASSLGREAPPEQYF. The chain links TRBV7-6 to TRBJ2-7, with 8 bases matching TRBD2. CDR3 length: 15 residues. Trimming at V came to 1 base and at J to 6 bases, leaving 8 bases not matched to a gene. Germline V lookup: CDR1 SGHVS, CDR2 FNYEAQ.

This clonotype was seen ten or more times. The chain uses TRBV27 and TRBJ1-5, with D possibly matching TRBD1 (6 bases). The V and J ends lost 6 bases and 3 bases respectively, with 12 bases between them. CDR1 MNHEY and CDR2 SMNVEV come from the germline V gene (reference sequence). The CDR3 is 14 residues long. The CDR3 nucleotides read TGTGCCAGCAGCCTACAGGGTCCCAATCAGCCCCAGCATTTT. This translates into CASSLQGPNQPQHF.

This chain connects TRBV12-3 or TRBV12-4 to TRBJ1-1; 11 bases map to TRBD1. CDR3 length: 15 amino acids. With 5 bases clipped from V and 5 bases from J, the junction kept 7 bases outside the gene matches. The CDR3 sequence: CASSPGQGARTEAFF. As DNA, the CDR3 is TGTGCCAGCAGTCCCGGACAGGGGGCGAGAACTGAAGCTTTCTTT.

This clonotype was seen a few times. The J gene is TRBJ1-5, the V gene TRBV5-5; D ambiguous. CDR1 SGHKS and CDR2 YYEKEE come from the germline V gene (reference sequence). V was trimmed by 2 bases and J by 4 bases, leaving 7 bases between them. The CDR3 contains 13 residues. The CDR3 loop is CASSFRHNQPQHF. The CDR3 DNA reads as TGTGCCAGCAGCTTTAGGCATAATCAGCCCCAGCATTTT.

This clonotype has ten or more counts. This chain connects TRBV12-3 or TRBV12-4 to TRBJ2-2; TRBD1 is a possible D gene (5 bases). Trimming left V 10 bases short and J 6 bases short, with 9 bases between. The CDR3 runs 11 residues. CDR3 sequence reads: CATWGPGELFF. Written as DNA, the CDR3 is TGTGCCACCTGGGGCCCCGGGGAGCTGTTTTTT.

This clonotype has more than one count but fewer than ten. CDR3 sequence: CASSFRGVGKDTQYF. As DNA, the CDR3 is TGCGCCAGCAGCTTTCGCGGAGTCGGAAAGGATACGCAGTATTTT. The chain uses TRBV5-1 and TRBJ2-3; D remains ambiguous. Trimming shortened V by 2 bases and J by 6 bases, and 16 bases separated the two germline ends. Per the germline V gene, CDR1 is SGHRS and CDR2 is YFSETQ. The CDR3 has 15 residues.

The chain joins TRBV7-9 to TRBJ2-7; D tentatively fits TRBD1 or TRBD2 (5 bases each). Germline CDR1 SEHNR, CDR2 FQNEAQ (reference sequence). V shed 1 base and J shed 2 bases, with 9 bases lying between them. CDR3 length equals 14 residues. The CDR3 DNA reads as TGTGCCAGCAGCTTAGAGGGGAGAGCCTACGAGCAGTACTTC. It yields the protein CASSLEGRAYEQYF.

This clonotype was found a few times. The chain recombines TRBV7-9 with TRBJ2-1, with TRBD1 matching 10 bases. Germline V CDR1 and CDR2: SEHNR, FQNEAQ (reference sequence). The CDR3 has 16 residues. The V and J ends lost 5 bases and 7 bases, in that order; junction bases with no gene match: 11. The CDR3 nucleotides read TGTGCCAGCAGCCTGGGACAGGGGTCAGCCTTTAATGAGCAGTTCTTC. This translates into CASSLGQGSAFNEQFF.

The CDR3 DNA reads as TGTGCTAGTGCCCTAGCGGAGGTCAATGAGCAGTTCTTC. Translated, it gives CASALAEVNEQFF. V and J are TRBV12-5 and TRBJ2-1, with 7 bases that match TRBD2. The CDR3 runs 13 residues. V dropped 7 bases and J dropped 6; count of bases not matched to a gene: 6. Germline V gene data show CDR1 as LGHNT and CDR2 as FRNRAP.

A remark on this clonotype: A much larger clone lies one base from this, so it may be a read error. The V call is TRBV7-3, the J call TRBJ2-6; D is undetermined. Germline CDR1 reads SGHTA; CDR2 reads FQGTGA. This CDR3 has 16 amino acids. In nucleotides, the CDR3 is TGTGCCGGCAGCTTTCACAGCAGCTCTGGGGCCAACGTCCTGACTTTC. Encoded protein: CAGSFHSSSGANVLTF.

Only a few counts were recorded for this clonotype. The chain combines TRBV7-8 with TRBJ1-5; D is unclear. The CDR3 covers 14 residues. The V end lost 3 bases, the J end lost 7 bases, and 13 bases lay between the germline ends. Germline CDR1 and CDR2: SGHVS and FQNEAQ. The CDR3 DNA sequence: TGTGCCAGCAGCTTTACCCCAGTTGGCCAGCCCCAGCATTTT. Translation: CASSFTPVGQPQHF.

This clonotype occurred many times. This chain joins TRBV5-1 and TRBJ2-1, with 8 positions matching TRBD1. CDR1 SGHRS and CDR2 YFSETQ come from the germline V gene. V lost 0 bases, J lost 5 bases, and 7 bases stayed unmatched. The CDR3 sequence is 16 residues long. The CDR3 protein is CASSLVAGGFDNEQFF. CDR3 DNA sequence: TGCGCCAGCAGCTTGGTGGCAGGGGGCTTTGACAATGAGCAGTTCTTC.

This clonotype was counted a few times. The chain recombines TRBV20-1 with TRBJ1-5; D gene unclear. V lost 0 bases to trimming and J lost 6 bases, with 18 bases between them. The CDR3 covers 16 residues. Germline V CDR1 and CDR2: DFQATT, SNEGSKA (reference sequence). The CDR3 DNA reads TGCAGTGCTAGAGATCTAGGTTTTATAGGGCCTCAGCCCCAGCATTTT. Protein: CSARDLGFIGPQPQHF.

This clonotype was seen a few times. The J gene is TRBJ2-1, the V gene TRBV19; TRBD2 matches 12 bases. This CDR3 spans 17 amino acids. Germline assignment: CDR1 LNHDA and CDR2 SQIVND (reference sequence). Trimming took 3 bases from V and 1 from J; bases not matched to a gene: 4. CDR3 coding DNA: TGTGCCAGTAGTATGTGGGGGACTAGCGGGTCCTACAATGAGCAGTTCTTC. Its protein product is CASSMWGTSGSYNEQFF.

The chain employs TRBV7-2 and TRBJ2-3; TRBD1 aligns across 12 bases. CDR3 length: 18 amino acids. Trimming removed 5 bases from V and 1 base from J; junction bases left unmatched: 10. The germline CDR1 and CDR2 sequences are SGHTA and FQGNSA. CDR3 amino acids: CASSLRGTGGMGTDTQYF. The CDR3 nucleotides read TGTGCCAGCAGCCTGAGGGGGACAGGGGGCATGGGCACAGATACGCAGTATTTT.

This clonotype was recorded many times. The J gene is TRBJ1-1, the V gene TRBV29-1; D remains ambiguous. This CDR3 has 11 amino acids. Germline CDR1 reads SQVTM; CDR2 reads ANQGSEA. V was trimmed by 7 bases and J by 3 bases, leaving 9 bases between them. The DNA for the CDR3 is TGCAGCGCTCTATCGGACACTGAAGCTTTCTTT. Protein: CSALSDTEAFF.

The chain's CDR3 is CSVGQTNTEAFF. In nucleotides, the CDR3 is TGCAGCGTTGGGCAGACGAACACTGAAGCTTTCTTT. The chain couples TRBV29-1 to TRBJ1-1; no definite D call. The V end lost 4 bases, the J end lost 1 base, and 7 bases lay between the germline ends. The CDR3 has 12 residues. The germline V gene encodes CDR1 SQVTM and CDR2 ANQGSEA.

The chain is built from TRBV6-1 and TRBJ2-2; 9 bases fit TRBD1. Germline assignment: CDR1 MNHNS and CDR2 SASEGT. The CDR3 spans 16 residues. J was trimmed by 4 bases and V by 4 bases; bases with no gene match: 7. The CDR3 here is CASSGLRQGGTGELFF. CDR3 nucleotides: TGTGCCAGCAGTGGGCTGCGACAGGGGGGCACCGGGGAGCTGTTTTTT.

This clonotype has only a few counts. This chain connects TRBV5-1 to TRBJ2-7; D could derive from TRBD1 or TRBD2 (6 bases each). The CDR3 spans 19 residues. Germline CDR1 is SGHRS and CDR2 is YFSETQ. V was trimmed by 3 bases and J by 8 bases, leaving 33 bases between them. Here the CDR3 DNA reads TGCGCCAGCAGCTCCCCGGGACACGGGGGTGATATGAGCCGATATAAGCAGTACTTC. It specifies CASSSPGHGGDMSRYKQYF.

The rearrangement joins TRBV7-2 to TRBJ2-7; D could derive from TRBD1 or TRBD2 (5 bases each). Germline-derived CDR1 and CDR2 are SGHTA and FQGNSA. CDR3 length: 14 residues. Trimming cost V 1 base and J 5 bases, with 12 bases left between them. DNA of the CDR3: TGTGCCAGCAGCTTAGGAGGGGATCGGGACGAGCAGTACTTC. Translating gives CASSLGGDRDEQYF.

This clonotype was seen only a few times. The chain couples TRBV7-9 to TRBJ2-7; D remains unclear. CDR1 and CDR2 (germline): SEHNR, FQNEAQ (reference sequence). The CDR3 consists of 12 residues. Trimming shortened V by 3 bases and J by 7 bases, and 10 bases separated the two germline ends. CDR3 sequence reads: CASSFGGAEQYF. The CDR3 DNA is TGTGCCAGCAGCTTTGGTGGTGCGGAGCAGTACTTC.

The rearrangement uses TRBV24-1 and TRBJ2-1, with D possibly TRBD2 on 6 matching bases. This CDR3 contains 16 residues. The germline CDR1 and CDR2 sequences are KGHDR and SFDVKD. Trimming removed 1 base from V and 0 bases from J, with 9 bases in between. The CDR3 nucleotides read TGTGCCACCAGTGATTTCTCCGGGAGCTCCTACAATGAGCAGTTCTTC. Translation gives CATSDFSGSSYNEQFF.